The present TCR beta chain was sequenced within a study of response to subunit inactivated influenza vaccine. Study conclusions and caveats: Every seasonal influenza vaccination brings in few new T cells, the authors suggested.

V was cut by 4 bases and J by 0 bases, with 10 bases left in between. From germline, CDR1 is LGHDT and CDR2 YNNKEL (reference sequence). The CDR3 has 14 amino acids. In the case of this clonotype: Its antigen is not known.

TCRdb re-analysed the RT-PCR reads in MiXCR, keeping a single row per CDR3 protein. The table lists about 520,000 distinct CDR3 sequences, about 25% of them singletons. The sample in question was CD4+ T cells sorted from PBMCs, obtained more than 4 days after vaccination. The clonotype was recovered from a man aged 50 to 60 who received an inactivated influenza vaccine. This rearrangement joins TRBV3-1 to TRBJ2-7; no firm D call. The CDR3 sequence is CASSPRTSSYEQYF. The DNA of the CDR3 is TGTGCCAGCAGCCCCCGGACGAGCTCCTACGAGCAGTACTTC.